This T cell receptor beta chain originates from a study of T-cell reconstitution after alpha-beta-depleted transplantation in children. General study findings and limits: It was newly produced T cells that mostly accounted for T-cell counts and diversity one year after transplant. Two months or so post-transplant, alpha-beta T cells reportedly derived from several hundred expanded graft clones.

Unique molecular identifiers were used in preparing the TCRbeta library. One entry per CDR3 protein results from TCRdb running MiXCR on the PCR reads. The table has around 800,000 distinct CDR3 sequences, approximately 15% seen once; the top ten hold approximately 5%. As to this clonotype: Its antigen is not known.

This clonotype was sampled from a male patient younger than 18 who had a stem cell transplant for acute lymphoblastic leukemia, so the T cells may come from the graft donor. The material was PBMCs, mostly from graft donor cells, obtained 360 days after TCRalphabeta/CD19-depleted stem cell transplant.

The CDR3 loop reads CSARSYRTALDPGELFF. The DNA for the CDR3 is TGCAGTGCTAGATCTTATCGGACAGCCCTTGACCCCGGGGAGCTGTTTTTT. This chain joins TRBV20-1 and TRBJ2-2; D might be TRBD1 (6 bases). CDR3 length: 17 amino acids. Trimming pared 2 bases from V and 6 bases from J, leaving 22 bases between. In germline, CDR1 is DFQATT, CDR2 SNEGSKA (reference sequence).